The TCR beta chain under discussion was sequenced for a study of radiotherapy plus CTLA-4 blockade in lung cancer (dated by TCRdb to 2016 to 2019). Context from the whole study: Among the enrolled patients, approximately 17% had an objective response, and 25% to 35% reached disease control. Beyond this particular receptor, the publication reports: The strongest predictors of response were reported to be early dynamic shifts in blood T cell clones along with a rise in serum interferon-beta following radiation. After treatment with radiotherapy and ipilimumab, TCR clones that originated in tumors expanded in peripheral blood.

The CDR3 contains 13 residues, cysteine and phenylalanine counted. Only the CDR3 part of the read is kept: 39 bases, read in frame from the first base. The germline V gene (reference sequence) gives CDR1 as MNHNY and CDR2 as SVGAGI. From V the trimming removes 8 bases and from J it removes 5 bases, while the gene matches leave 7 bases of the junction unaccounted for. The library relied on the immunoSEQ multiplex PCR assay. TCRdb stores this immuneACCESS table with in-frame sequences only. Part of the clones is absent; in the studies checked, under half of the shortfall reflects unresolved V genes, and no reason is known for the rest. In all, the sample holds approximately 72,000 clones, and 78% of those were seen once. The ten top clones hold 7.1% of the sample. As for this clone: Its cognate antigen has yet to be identified. Base qualities are not recorded, but no much larger clone differs from it by a single base.

The study evaluated CTLA-4 blockade (ipilimumab) given together with focal radiation therapy in patients who had chemo-refractory metastatic non-small-cell lung cancer. The V and J genes are TRBV6-6 and TRBJ2-5, with TRBD2 matching 8 junction bases. The clonotype comes from a human donor with non-small cell lung cancer who had a complete response to radiotherapy plus ipilimumab. The material sequenced was peripheral blood, taken from a patient treated with radiotherapy plus ipilimumab. The nucleotide sequence is TGTGCCAGCCTCCAGGCTAGCGGGGAGACCCAGTACTTC. It specifies CASLQASGETQYF.